Below, 2 T cell receptor beta chains from the same sample are listed, as sequenced in a study of CD8 T cells in ankylosing spondylitis. TCRdb independently ran MiXCR on the 5' RACE reads; one entry per CDR3 protein. This sample has about 140,000 distinct CDR3 sequences, with under 35% found just once. What was sequenced was synovial fluid, either unsorted or a sorted T cell fraction (not recorded which). The receptors come from a male donor with ankylosing spondylitis.

This clonotype was observed at least ten times. The chain combines TRBV11-2 with TRBJ1-1; 10 nucleotides align to TRBD1. The V and J ends lost 1 base and 7 bases, in that order; junction bases with no gene match: 3. The CDR3 extends over 14 amino acids. From germline, CDR1 is SGHAT and CDR2 FQNNGV. The CDR3 coding sequence is TGTGCCAGCAGCTTAGGGGGACAGGGGCTTGAAGCTTTCTTT. This codes for CASSLGGQGLEAFF.

V gene TRBV6-1 combines with J gene TRBJ1-2; no clear D gene. The length of the CDR3 is 15 residues. CDR1 and CDR2 from the germline V gene are MNHNS and SASEGT. The germline V and J ends were trimmed by 6 bases and 2 bases, with 16 bases remaining between them. Here the CDR3 DNA reads TGTGCCAGCAGCCGCGAGGCGGGTGGGAACTATGGCTACACCTTC. It codes for CASSREAGGNYGYTF.